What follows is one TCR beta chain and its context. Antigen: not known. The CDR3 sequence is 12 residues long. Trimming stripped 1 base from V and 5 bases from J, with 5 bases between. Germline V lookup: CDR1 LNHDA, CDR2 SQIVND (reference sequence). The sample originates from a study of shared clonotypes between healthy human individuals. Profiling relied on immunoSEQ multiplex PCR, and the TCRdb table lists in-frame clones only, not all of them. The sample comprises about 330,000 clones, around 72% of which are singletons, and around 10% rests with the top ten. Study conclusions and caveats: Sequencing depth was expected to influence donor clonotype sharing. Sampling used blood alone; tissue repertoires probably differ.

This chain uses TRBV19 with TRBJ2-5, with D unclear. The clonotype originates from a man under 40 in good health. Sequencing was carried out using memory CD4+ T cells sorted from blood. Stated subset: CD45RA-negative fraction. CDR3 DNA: TGTGCCAGTAGTATAGCGGCGGAGACCCAGTACTTC. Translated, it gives CASSIAAETQYF. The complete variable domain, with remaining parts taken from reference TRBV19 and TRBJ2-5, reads DGGITQSPKYLFRKEGQNVTLSCEQNLNHDAMYWYRQDPGQGLRLIYYSQIVNDFQKGDIAEGYSVSREKKESFPLTVTSAQKNPTAFYLCASSIAAETQYFGPGTRLLVL.